The 21 T cell receptor beta chains below were found in one sample sequenced in a study of blood T cells in healthy people across ages. Through a sample-barcoded 5' primer and a J-beta primer mix, a second PCR was run for 7 to 11 cycles. Each CDR3 protein gets one entry after TCRdb re-called the 5' RACE reads with MiXCR. The data contain around 800,000 distinct CDR3 sequences, under 80% of them singletons. Sequenced material: blood. The source is a man between 25 and 39 years old in good health.

V gene TRBV28 combines with J gene TRBJ1-4; a weak D match, TRBD1 (5 bases). This CDR3 contains 14 residues. The V gene lost 6 bases and the J gene lost 8 bases, with 16 bases spanning the gap. The germline CDR1 and CDR2 sequences are MDHEN and SYDVKM. CDR3 in DNA: TGTGCCAGCAGCCTCACTGGACAAGACGAAAAACTGTTTTTT. Its translation is CASSLTGQDEKLFF.

Note on this clonotype: The junction departs from germline at one end; a sequencing error may be responsible. The chain recombines TRBV12-3 or TRBV12-4 with TRBJ1-5, with D perhaps TRBD1 (5 bases). The CDR3 is made up of 15 amino acids. The CDR3 is CASSANLWGNQLQHF. As DNA, the CDR3 is TGTGCCAGCAGTGCGAACCTGTGGGGCAATCAGCTCCAGCATTTT.

The chain joins TRBV28 to TRBJ2-6, with a weak D call TRBD2 (5 bases). CDR1 and CDR2 (germline): MDHEN, SYDVKM. V dropped 6 bases and J dropped 4 bases, with 19 bases sitting between them. The CDR3 has 17 amino acids. The CDR3 DNA sequence: TGTGCCAGCAGACCCTTGGGTTCGGGGTTCGGGGCCAACGTCCTGACTTTC. Translated, it gives CASRPLGSGFGANVLTF.

The rearrangement links TRBV6-5 to TRBJ1-2; D unresolved. The germline CDR1 and CDR2 sequences are MNHEY and SVGAGI. There are 15 residues in the CDR3. The V gene lost 0 bases and the J gene lost 0 bases, with 8 bases spanning the gap. CDR3 in amino acids: CASSYSARTNYGYTF. The CDR3 nucleotides read TGTGCCAGCAGTTACTCGGCCAGAACTAACTATGGCTACACCTTC.

The chain carries TRBV27 and TRBJ1-2; D is perhaps TRBD1 (5 bases). V lost 5 bases and J lost 6, with 19 bases in between. In germline, CDR1 is MNHEY, CDR2 SMNVEV (reference sequence). The CDR3 runs 15 residues. CDR3 in amino acids: CASSPPGGRDDGYTF. Here the CDR3 DNA reads TGTGCCAGCAGTCCCCCGGGGGGTCGGGACGATGGCTACACCTTC.

The CDR3 coding sequence is TGTGCCAGCAGCTTAAGGGACAGGGGATCCTACGAGCAGTTCTTC. It yields the protein CASSLRDRGSYEQFF. The chain couples TRBV7-2 to TRBJ2-1; 10 bases fit TRBD1. CDR1 is SGHTA and CDR2 is FQGNSA in the germline V gene. CDR3 length: 15 amino acids. Losses at the gene ends were 2 bases for V and 10 bases for J; bases not matched to a gene: 8.

This chain joins TRBV4-2 and TRBJ2-5; TRBD2 aligns across 10 bases. Germline V gene sequence: CDR1 LGHNA, CDR2 YNFKEQ. The length of the CDR3 is 17 residues. With 1 base clipped from V and 0 bases from J, the junction kept 5 bases outside the gene matches. This CDR3 is CASSQGELAGYQETQYF. The CDR3 DNA is TGTGCCAGCAGCCAAGGAGAACTAGCGGGGTACCAAGAGACCCAGTACTTC.

The sample holds a few counts of this clonotype. The rearrangement links TRBV12-3 or TRBV12-4 to TRBJ2-3, with 15 positions matching TRBD2. The CDR3 is 15 residues long. V dropped 5 bases and J dropped 6; count of bases not matched to a gene: 3. The CDR3 nucleotides read TGTGCCAGCAGTCCAGGGACTAGCGGGGGGGATACGCAGTATTTT. This sequence encodes CASSPGTSGGDTQYF.

This chain connects TRBV5-1 to TRBJ2-3, with TRBD2 matching over 8 bases. From germline, CDR1 is SGHRS and CDR2 YFSETQ. The junction had 19 bases not matched to a gene; V was cut back by 7 bases and J by 6 bases. CDR3 length: 17 amino acids. The CDR3 coding sequence is TGCGCCAGCGGGAGTAGCGGGGCCACAACCAAAACTGATACGCAGTATTTT. It translates to CASGSSGATTKTDTQYF.

A few counts support this clonotype. The chain recombines TRBV7-2 with TRBJ2-7, with 9 bases aligning to TRBD1. Germline lookup yields CDR1 SGHTA and CDR2 FQGNSA. J was trimmed by 0 bases and V by 4 bases; bases with no gene match: 7. This CDR3 comprises 16 residues. The CDR3 region has the DNA TGTGCCAGCAGCTCCATCGGGACAGGGCGCTCCTACGAGCAGTACTTC. Its protein is CASSSIGTGRSYEQYF.

This chain uses TRBV12-3 or TRBV12-4 with TRBJ1-2; 10 nucleotides line up with TRBD1. The CDR3 totals 15 residues. Trimming at V came to 5 bases and at J to 8 bases, leaving 11 bases not matched to a gene. The CDR3 reads CASSADTGTGVGYTF. The CDR3 DNA follows: TGTGCCAGCAGTGCGGACACCGGGACAGGGGTCGGCTACACCTTC.

This clonotype was seen a handful of times. The chain employs TRBV7-2 and TRBJ1-4, with TRBD1 matching 7 bases. The CDR3 has 16 residues. The junction had 8 bases not matched to a gene; V was cut back by 5 bases and J by 2 bases. Per germline, CDR1 SGHTA and CDR2 FQGNSA. The CDR3 DNA sequence: TGTGCCAGCAGCCCACCAGCGACAGGGACTAATGAAAAACTGTTTTTT. This codes for CASSPPATGTNEKLFF.

This rearrangement joins TRBV9 to TRBJ2-4, with 8 bases that match TRBD1. Germline V gene lookup returns CDR1 SGDLS and CDR2 YYNGEE. This CDR3 region has 14 residues. V gave up 5 bases and J gave up 4 bases; unmatched junction bases: 5. The CDR3 region has the DNA TGTGCCAGCAGTTTACAGGGGGGTAAAAACATTCAGTACTTC. This sequence encodes CASSLQGGKNIQYF.

CDR3 in DNA: TGTGCCAGCAGTGCCTGGACAGATTTCACAGATACGCAGTATTTT. It encodes CASSAWTDFTDTQYF. This chain uses TRBV25-1 with TRBJ2-3, with D maybe TRBD1 (6 bases). Germline CDR1 is MGHDK and CDR2 is SYGVNS. The ends were cut back, 4 bases at V and 2 bases at J, with 13 bases in the middle. The CDR3 has 15 residues.

This rearrangement joins TRBV7-2 to TRBJ2-2; the D gene could be TRBD1 or TRBD2 (5 bases each). Trimming shortened V by 0 bases and J by 5 bases, and 13 bases separated the two germline ends. This CDR3 is 16 amino acids long. Germline V gene sequence: CDR1 SGHTA, CDR2 FQGNSA. The CDR3 spells CASSLALVGVTGELFF. CDR3 bases: TGTGCCAGCAGCTTAGCGCTAGTGGGGGTTACCGGGGAGCTGTTTTTT.

This clonotype occurred once. This rearrangement joins TRBV6-1 to TRBJ1-2; the D is unclear. The V end lost 8 bases, the J end lost 4 bases, and 17 bases lay between the germline ends. The germline gives CDR1 MNHNS, CDR2 SASEGT. The CDR3 consists of 14 residues. The CDR3 DNA is TGTGCCAGCCCCATGGGTGAGGGCCTCTATGGCTACACCTTC. Translation gives CASPMGEGLYGYTF.

The CDR3 DNA follows: TGTGCCAGCAGCCAAGATAGCGGGGCCTACAATGAGCAGTACTTC. This translates into CASSQDSGAYNEQYF. The V gene is TRBV4-2, the J gene TRBJ2-1; 8 positions agree with TRBD2. Judging by the DNA end, TRBJ2-7 fits better; the J call may be wrong. Germline CDR1 reads LGHNA; CDR2 reads YNFKEQ. This CDR3 has 15 residues.

The chain uses TRBV5-4 and TRBJ2-3; 11 nucleotides match TRBD2. V shed 4 bases and J 3 bases; nucleotides not matched to a gene: 7. CDR1 is SGHNT, CDR2 YYREEE, per germline (reference sequence). CDR3 length: 16 residues. The CDR3 here is CASSDTGTSGTDTQYF. In nucleotides, the CDR3 is TGTGCCAGCAGCGACACCGGGACTAGCGGAACAGATACGCAGTATTTT.

The genes are TRBV29-1 and TRBJ2-1; D perhaps matches TRBD1 (6 bases). Deletions cut 4 bases from V and 0 bases from J, with 16 bases between. From germline, CDR1 is SQVTM and CDR2 ANQGSEA. The CDR3 length is 16 residues. The CDR3 DNA reads TGCAGCGTTGCCCGGCAGGGGTCGGGCTCCTACAATGAGCAGTTCTTC. Its protein product is CSVARQGSGSYNEQFF.

The chain links TRBV15 to TRBJ2-1; D may be TRBD2 (6 bases). Trimming removed 4 bases at V and 6 bases at J, with 19 bases between. Germline CDR1 LNHNV, CDR2 YYDKDF (reference sequence). The CDR3 is made up of 16 amino acids. CDR3 protein: CATSTRGGETPNEQFF. In nucleotides, the CDR3 is TGTGCCACCAGCACCCGAGGCGGGGAGACTCCCAATGAGCAGTTCTTC.

This clonotype has only a few counts. The V call is TRBV2, the J call TRBJ1-5; 9 bases map to TRBD1. From germline, CDR1 is SNHLY and CDR2 FYNNEI. The CDR3 runs 16 residues. The junction had 7 bases not matched to a gene; V was cut back by 6 bases and J by 1 base. The CDR3 DNA follows: TGTGCCAGCAGCGGTCTAGGGACAGGGAGCAATCAGCCCCAGCATTTT. As protein: CASSGLGTGSNQPQHF. Combining the CDR3 with reference TRBV2 and TRBJ1-5 gives the whole variable domain EPEVTQTPSHQVTQMGQEVILRCVPISNHLYFYWYRQILGQKVEFLVSFYNNEISEKSEIFDDQFSVERPDGSNFTLKIRSTKLEDSAMYFCASSGLGTGSNQPQHFGDGTRLSIL.